This entry lists 32 T cell receptor beta chains sequenced from one sample in a study of HIV-infected children after antiretroviral therapy interruption. Treatment noted: PENTA 11 planned treatment interruption arm or continuous ART arm. Unique molecular identifiers were included in an RNA-based 3' RACE TCR library. TCRdb reanalysed the 3' RACE reads using MiXCR and keeps one entry per CDR3 protein. This sample has approximately 96,000 distinct CDR3 sequences; 6% to 8.5% occur once, and the top ten carry roughly 1%. Material: CD45RA+ CD4+ T cells from PBMCs, pooled from several time points, obtained from a donor given antiretroviral therapy, either interrupted or continuous. The sample's subset: naive CD4+ CD45RA+ CD45RO- T cells. The receptors shown here come from a pool of human donors with HIV.

This clonotype has a count of ten or more. This chain uses TRBV20-1 with TRBJ2-3, with 10 bases aligning to TRBD2. Germline V gene data show CDR1 as DFQATT and CDR2 as SNEGSKA (reference sequence). J was trimmed by 5 bases and V by 5 bases; bases with no gene match: 10. The CDR3 has 15 amino acids. The CDR3 spells CSASNLAGVEDTQYF. Here the CDR3 DNA reads TGCAGTGCTTCAAATCTAGCGGGAGTTGAAGATACGCAGTATTTT.

This clonotype was observed many times. The rearrangement links TRBV19 to TRBJ2-1; TRBD1 matches 8 bases. This CDR3 comprises 14 residues. Per germline, CDR1 LNHDA and CDR2 SQIVND (reference sequence). Trimming at V came to 0 bases and at J to 10 bases, leaving 5 bases not matched to a gene. The CDR3 DNA reads TGTGCCAGTAGTATAGAGACAGGGGCGGGAGAGCAGTTCTTC. Its protein is CASSIETGAGEQFF.

This clonotype was observed a few times. The V gene is TRBV7-6, the J gene TRBJ1-6; a weak D match, TRBD1 (6 bases). Trimming shortened V by 3 bases and J by 7 bases, and 10 bases separated the two germline ends. Germline CDR1 is SGHVS and CDR2 is FNYEAQ. The CDR3 totals 14 residues. Written as DNA, the CDR3 is TGTGCCAGCAGCTTCGGACAGCAAAATTCACCCCTCCACTTT. It yields the protein CASSFGQQNSPLHF.

This clonotype has at least ten counts. The V call is TRBV2, the J call TRBJ2-1, with D possibly matching TRBD2 (5 bases). Germline V gene data show CDR1 as SNHLY and CDR2 as FYNNEI. CDR3 length: 16 residues. V shed 5 bases and J shed 0 bases, with 14 bases lying between them. CDR3 sequence (DNA): TGTGCCAGCAGTATAGAGGGATCCGGCTCCTACAATGAGCAGTTCTTC. This gives the protein CASSIEGSGSYNEQFF.

The table lists this clonotype with many counts. The chain is built from TRBV29-1 and TRBJ2-3, with 11 bases matching TRBD2. The germline V gene encodes CDR1 SQVTM and CDR2 ANQGSEA. V was clipped by 6 bases and J by 3 bases; unmatched bases: 2. The CDR3 is made up of 13 amino acids. The CDR3 DNA reads TGCAGCGTGGCTAGCGGGGGGACAGATACGCAGTATTTT. Translation gives CSVASGGTDTQYF.

Ten or more counts support this clonotype. This sequence joins TRBV5-6 and TRBJ2-7; 7 positions agree with TRBD1. The CDR3 totals 15 residues. Germline CDR1 reads SGHDT; CDR2 reads YYEEEE. V shed 2 bases, J shed 2 bases, and the junction held 7 bases outside the gene matches. In nucleotides, the CDR3 is TGTGCCAGCAGCTTAGGGGGCGAAGGAGCCTACGAGCAGTACTTC. Protein product: CASSLGGEGAYEQYF.

This rearrangement joins TRBV19 to TRBJ1-5; D is ambiguous. The CDR3 loop spans 13 amino acids. Trimming took off 5 bases at V and 5 bases at J, with 10 bases between the two ends. The V gene's germline CDR1 is LNHDA and CDR2 SQIVND (reference sequence). The CDR3 protein is CASSLGRYQPQHF. As DNA, the CDR3 is TGTGCCAGTAGTCTGGGCCGCTATCAGCCCCAGCATTTT.

This clonotype was seen repeatedly, ten times or more. This chain links TRBV7-2 with TRBJ2-1; 7 bases align to TRBD2. V dropped 2 bases and J dropped 6; count of bases not matched to a gene: 13. The germline gives CDR1 SGHTA, CDR2 FQGNSA. The CDR3 is 17 residues long. This CDR3 reads CASSLLGGGVPINEQFF. CDR3 bases: TGTGCCAGCAGCTTACTGGGGGGAGGGGTCCCTATCAATGAGCAGTTCTTC. Complete variable domain (other parts from reference TRBV7-2 and TRBJ2-1): GAGVSQSPSNKVTEKGKDVELRCDPISGHTALYWYRQSLGQGLEFLIYFQGNSAPDKSGLPSDRFSAERTGGSVSTLTIQRTQQEDSAVYLCASSLLGGGVPINEQFFGPGTRLTVL.

This clonotype has a handful of counts. This sequence joins TRBV6-6 and TRBJ1-2, with unresolved D. The CDR3 covers 15 residues. Germline V gene sequence: CDR1 MNHNY, CDR2 SVGAGI (reference sequence). The germline V and J ends were trimmed by 6 bases and 0 bases, with 14 bases remaining between them. CDR3 DNA sequence: TGTGCCAGCAGCTCCCGCGAACACGCTAACTATGGCTACACCTTC. Translating gives CASSSREHANYGYTF.

This clonotype was seen repeatedly, ten times or more. The chain's CDR3 is CAWSVEGTGYDVLTF. The CDR3 DNA reads TGTGCCTGGAGTGTTGAGGGGACAGGGTACGACGTCCTGACTTTC. The V call is TRBV30, the J call TRBJ2-6; 9 bases line up with TRBD1. CDR1 GTSNPN and CDR2 SVGIG come from the germline V gene (reference sequence). The V and J ends lost 0 bases and 11 bases, in that order; junction bases with no gene match: 8. This CDR3 comprises 15 residues. Supplemented by reference TRBV30 and TRBJ2-6, the full variable domain reads SQTIHQWPATLVQPVGSPLSLECTVEGTSNPNLYWYRQAAGRGLQLLFYSVGIGQISSEVPQNLSASRPQDRQFILSSKKLLLSDSGFYLCAWSVEGTGYDVLTFGAGSRLTVL.

This clonotype was seen a few times. The V and J genes are TRBV6-9 and TRBJ2-2; 9 bases agree with TRBD1. The CDR3 covers 16 residues. V shed 6 bases, J shed 5 bases, and the junction held 10 bases outside the gene matches. Germline-derived CDR1 and CDR2 are MNHGY and SVAAGI. The CDR3 loop reads CASSLRGTGITGELFF. The DNA of the CDR3 is TGTGCCAGCAGCCTAAGAGGGACAGGGATAACCGGGGAGCTGTTTTTT.

This clonotype was observed at least ten times. CDR3: CASSPPWGAPSDYGYTF. The CDR3 bases are TGTGCCAGCTCACCACCGTGGGGGGCGCCCAGCGACTATGGCTACACCTTC. The V call is TRBV18, the J call TRBJ1-2, with D possibly matching TRBD1 (6 bases). The CDR3 extends over 17 amino acids. V lost 0 bases and J lost 3, with 17 bases in between. Per germline, CDR1 KGHSH and CDR2 LQKENI.

At least ten counts were recorded for this clonotype. The chain combines TRBV12-3 or TRBV12-4 with TRBJ1-4, with a possible D match to TRBD1 (5 bases). The V end lost 3 bases, the J end lost 7 bases, and 12 bases lay between the germline ends. This CDR3 spans 14 amino acids. CDR3 loop: CASSFRGVSEKLFF. The CDR3 DNA is TGTGCCAGCAGTTTCCGAGGGGTCAGTGAAAAACTGTTTTTT.

This clonotype occurred many times. V gene TRBV6-2 or TRBV6-3 combines with J gene TRBJ2-3; D not resolved. The CDR3 has 16 amino acids. Per the germline V gene, CDR1 is MNHEY and CDR2 is SVGEGT. V was cut by 0 bases and J by 2 bases, with 12 bases left in between. The CDR3 spells CASSYSTQTFTDTQYF. The CDR3 nucleotides read TGTGCCAGCAGTTACTCGACTCAAACTTTCACAGATACGCAGTATTTT.

The chain links TRBV2 to TRBJ2-2; D uncertain. From germline, CDR1 is SNHLY and CDR2 FYNNEI. CDR3 size: 15 residues. V lost 6 bases to trimming and J lost 7 bases, with 18 bases between them. CDR3 in DNA: TGTGCCAGCAGCCCAAAGTACCCTATTCTCGGGGAGCTGTTTTTT. Translation: CASSPKYPILGELFF.

This clonotype was counted many times. The rearrangement joins TRBV10-3 to TRBJ1-4; D call uncertain. The V end lost 6 bases, the J end lost 5 bases, and 19 bases lay between the germline ends. The germline CDR1 and CDR2 sequences are ENHRY and SYGVKD. The CDR3 has 16 residues. The CDR3 region is CAIREGSGPSNEKLFF. As DNA, the CDR3 is TGTGCCATCAGAGAAGGGTCCGGACCGAGCAATGAAAAACTGTTTTTT.

In its sample, this clonotype was seen many times. The chain employs TRBV2 and TRBJ1-5; 7 bases are a match to TRBD1. V shed 5 bases and J 9 bases; nucleotides not matched to a gene: 19. The CDR3 extends over 17 amino acids. Per the germline V gene, CDR1 is SNHLY and CDR2 is FYNNEI. In DNA, the CDR3 is TGTGCCAGCAGTAAAATCGGACAGGAATTACGATCGGGGCCCCAGCATTTT. This translates into CASSKIGQELRSGPQHF.

This clonotype appeared many times. The V and J genes are TRBV6-6 and TRBJ2-1; 12 bases fit TRBD2. CDR1 is MNHNY, CDR2 SVGAGI, per germline (reference sequence). The CDR3 loop spans 18 amino acids. Trimming at V came to 6 bases and at J to 8 bases, leaving 17 bases not matched to a gene. CDR3 amino acids: CASSPMIRTTSGSHEQFF. Written as DNA, the CDR3 is TGTGCCAGCAGCCCCATGATCCGAACGACTAGCGGGAGCCATGAGCAGTTCTTC.

This clonotype has ten or more counts. The J gene is TRBJ1-4, the V gene TRBV20-1, with no clear D. The CDR3 has 12 amino acids. V was clipped by 7 bases and J by 8 bases, with 14 bases between them. The germline V gene encodes CDR1 DFQATT and CDR2 SNEGSKA (reference sequence). CDR3 nucleotide sequence: TGCAGTGTGCTTGGAAGTCAAGAAAAACTGTTTTTT. Translating gives CSVLGSQEKLFF.

This clonotype appeared many times. The CDR3 DNA is TGTGCCTGTCCCCCTCCGGGAATCCAGGCCAGATCTGGGGCCAACGTCCTGACTTTC. Encoded protein: CACPPPGIQARSGANVLTF. The chain employs TRBV2 and TRBJ2-6; TRBD2 is a possible D gene (5 bases). The CDR3 has 19 residues. With 11 bases removed from V and 1 base from J, the gap between germline ends came to 27 bases. The germline gives CDR1 SNHLY, CDR2 FYNNEI. Variable domain in full (rest from reference TRBV2 and TRBJ2-6): EPEVTQTPSHQVTQMGQEVILRCVPISNHLYFYWYRQILGQKVEFLVSFYNNEISEKSEIFDDQFSVERPDGSNFTLKIRSTKLEDSAMYFCACPPPGIQARSGANVLTFGAGSRLTVL.

In its sample, this clonotype was seen many times. The chain recombines TRBV29-1 with TRBJ2-1, with 9 nucleotides matching TRBD2. There are 15 residues in the CDR3. V shed 4 bases, J shed 4 bases, and the junction held 8 bases outside the gene matches. Germline CDR1 is SQVTM and CDR2 is ANQGSEA. The CDR3 region is CSVVLRLAGYNEQFF. The CDR3 DNA follows: TGCAGCGTTGTTCTTCGGCTAGCGGGGTACAATGAGCAGTTCTTC.

In this sample, this clonotype turned up many times. The V and J genes are TRBV19 and TRBJ2-3, with D perhaps TRBD2 (6 bases). Trimming removed 3 bases at V and 2 bases at J, with 9 bases between. The CDR3 length is 14 residues. Germline loops: CDR1 LNHDA, CDR2 SQIVND (reference sequence). CDR3 DNA sequence: TGTGCCAGTAGTATCGCGGGGATCACAGATACGCAGTATTTT. Its translation: CASSIAGITDTQYF.

V gene TRBV10-3 combines with J gene TRBJ2-7; D unresolved. CDR3 size: 14 residues. Germline V gene sequence: CDR1 ENHRY, CDR2 SYGVKD. The V and J ends lost 3 bases and 7 bases respectively, with 16 bases between them. The CDR3 spells CAISDHPYAAEQYF. The CDR3 region has the DNA TGTGCCATCAGTGACCATCCTTATGCAGCTGAGCAGTACTTC.

This clonotype was counted ten times or more. This chain connects TRBV29-1 to TRBJ2-3; D ambiguous. V lost 4 bases and J lost 2, with 10 bases in between. Germline CDR1 and CDR2: SQVTM and ANQGSEA. The CDR3 contains 13 residues. CDR3 sequence reads: CSVVQRFTDTQYF. The CDR3 DNA reads TGCAGCGTTGTCCAGCGATTCACAGATACGCAGTATTTT.

This chain joins TRBV19 and TRBJ2-3; weak D call: TRBD1 (6 bases). Germline V gene data show CDR1 as LNHDA and CDR2 as SQIVND (reference sequence). The CDR3 has 14 amino acids. Trimming removed 4 bases from V and 2 bases from J, with 10 bases in between. The CDR3 DNA follows: TGTGCCAGTAGTACTACAGGGTCCACAGATACGCAGTATTTT. Protein product: CASSTTGSTDTQYF.

There are many counts of this clonotype. The chain uses TRBV12-3 or TRBV12-4 and TRBJ1-1, with D uncertain. The CDR3 is 12 residues long. V was shortened by 3 bases and J by 4 bases, with 6 bases between the two germline ends. The CDR3 spells CASSFFGTEAFF. DNA for the CDR3: TGTGCCAGCAGTTTTTTTGGCACTGAAGCTTTCTTT.

In this sample, this clonotype turned up many times. This rearrangement joins TRBV7-2 to TRBJ1-6, with D perhaps matching TRBD1 (6 bases). Germline assignment: CDR1 SGHTA and CDR2 FQGNSA. Trimming took 3 bases from V and 10 from J, leaving 13 bases between them. The length of the CDR3 is 14 residues. CDR3 DNA: TGTGCCAGCAGCTTCCAACAGGGCTGGTCACCCCTCCACTTT. Its translation is CASSFQQGWSPLHF.

The table lists this clonotype with many counts. The rearrangement uses TRBV10-3 and TRBJ1-6; D may be TRBD1 (5 bases). The CDR3 consists of 14 residues. Trimming took off 6 bases at V and 7 bases at J, with 13 bases between the two ends. Looked up from germline, CDR1 is ENHRY and CDR2 is SYGVKD. The CDR3 here is CAISPGLGNSPLHF. CDR3 nucleotide sequence: TGTGCCATCAGCCCAGGGTTGGGGAATTCACCCCTCCACTTT.

The chain carries TRBV6-6 and TRBJ2-3; TRBD2 is a possible D gene (5 bases). Deletions cut 6 bases from V and 4 bases from J, with 14 bases between. CDR1 and CDR2 from the germline V gene are MNHNY and SVGAGI (reference sequence). This CDR3 is built from 14 residues. CDR3 sequence reads: CASSHATGADTQYF. The CDR3 nucleotides are TGTGCCAGCAGCCACGCCACCGGGGCAGATACGCAGTATTTT.

The sample holds many counts of this clonotype. The rearrangement uses TRBV28 and TRBJ1-4; possibly TRBD1 for D (5 bases). The CDR3 is 15 amino acids. Germline V gene data show CDR1 as MDHEN and CDR2 as SYDVKM. Trimming stripped 2 bases from V and 11 bases from J, with 18 bases between. For the CDR3, the DNA is TGTGCCAGCAGTTTAAGGTCGGGGGGGTCAACGAAACTGTTTTTT. It specifies CASSLRSGGSTKLFF.

CDR3 DNA sequence: TGCGCCAGCTCACAGGGGTATGATCAGCCCCAGCATTTT. Translated, it gives CASSQGYDQPQHF. The chain employs TRBV10-1 and TRBJ1-5; 7 nucleotides match TRBD1. Germline V CDR1 and CDR2: WNHNN, SYGVQD (reference sequence). J lost 5 bases, V lost 8 bases, and 6 bases had no gene match. CDR3 length: 13 amino acids.

V is TRBV6-1 and J is TRBJ1-5; D is ambiguous. The CDR3 totals 12 residues. Germline lookup yields CDR1 MNHNS and CDR2 SASEGT. The ends were cut back, 0 bases at V and 6 bases at J, with 3 bases in the middle. As DNA, the CDR3 is TGTGCCAGCAGTGAAGCCGGTCAGCCCCAGCATTTT. Its translation: CASSEAGQPQHF.